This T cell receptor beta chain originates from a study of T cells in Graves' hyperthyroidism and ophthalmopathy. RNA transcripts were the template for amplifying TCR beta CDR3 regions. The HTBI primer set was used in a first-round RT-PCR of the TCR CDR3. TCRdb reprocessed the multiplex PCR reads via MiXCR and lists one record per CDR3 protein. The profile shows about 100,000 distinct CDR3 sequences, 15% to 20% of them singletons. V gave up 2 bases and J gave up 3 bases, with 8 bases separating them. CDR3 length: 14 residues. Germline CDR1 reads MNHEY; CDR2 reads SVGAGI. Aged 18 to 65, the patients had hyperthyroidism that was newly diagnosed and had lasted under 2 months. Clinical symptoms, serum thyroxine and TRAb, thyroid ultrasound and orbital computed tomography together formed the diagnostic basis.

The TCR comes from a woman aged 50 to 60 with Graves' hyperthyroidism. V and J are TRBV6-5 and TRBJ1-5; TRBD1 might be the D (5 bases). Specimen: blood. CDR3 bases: TGTGCCAGCAGTTACAGCAGGGTCAATCAGCCCCAGCATTTT. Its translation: CASSYSRVNQPQHF.